The TCR beta chain under discussion was sequenced for a study of a mutant IDH1 vaccine in newly diagnosed glioma. Overall study context: Treated patients had a mean age of approximately 41 years and a sex split that was roughly 62% male and 37.5% female.

Specified time point: baseline, week 1 (first vaccination visit). Treatment meaning: pre-vaccination baseline after standard-of-care therapy. The CDR3 length is 14 residues. V was trimmed by 0 bases and J by 1 base, leaving 7 bases between them. The germline gives CDR1 SGHRS, CDR2 YFSETQ. In the case of this clone: Its target is unknown.

Regarding the study as a whole: Induction of immune responses by the vaccine occurred in about 95% of patients.

Using immunoSEQ multiplex PCR, the repertoire was profiled, and TCRdb retains in-frame clones only, with some absent. This sample yields just under 95,000 clones, of which about four fifths are seen a single time; roughly 7.1% belongs to the top ten. The chain combines TRBV5-1 with TRBJ1-1, with D hard to call. This TCR came from a woman in her fifties or sixties with glioma. The specimen was PBMCs, collected from a glioma patient treated with radiotherapy, temozolomide or both. CDR3 in DNA: TGCGCCAGCAGCTTGGTTTTGGGGAACACTGAAGCTTTCTTT. Protein product: CASSLVLGNTEAFF. The full variable domain, in which reference TRBV5-1 and TRBJ1-1 provide the parts outside the CDR3, is KAGVTQTPRYLIKTRGQQVTLSCSPISGHRSVSWYQQTPGQGLQFLFEYFSETQRNKGNFPGRFSGRQFSNSRSEMNVSTLELGDSALYLCASSLVLGNTEAFFGQGTRLTVV.